The sequence of this TCR beta chain was determined in a study of OX40 agonist ivuxolimab in advanced cancers. This CDR3 comprises 16 residues. Trimming removed 0 bases from V and 4 bases from J; junction bases left unmatched: 7. The germline gives CDR1 MGHRA, CDR2 YSYEKL. Using immunoSEQ multiplex PCR, the repertoire was profiled, and TCRdb retains in-frame clones only, with some absent. The table has some 53,000 clones, around 94% seen once; the top ten hold about 12%. Sequencing was performed on CD4+ or CD8+ T cells sorted from blood, taken in a trial of the OX40 agonist ivuxolimab. The clonotype originates from an adult with an advanced solid tumor such as melanoma, head and neck, liver or kidney cancer. This chain uses TRBV4-1 with TRBJ2-5; 8 bases are shared with TRBD2. CDR3 sequence reads: CASSQDGSGSLETQYF. For the CDR3, the DNA is TGCGCCAGCAGCCAAGATGGCAGCGGGAGTTTAGAGACCCAGTACTTC.